This is a list of T cell receptor beta chains from one sample in a study of OX40 agonist ivuxolimab in advanced cancers. Generated by immunoSEQ multiplex PCR, the TCRdb table keeps only in-frame clones and is missing some. There are more than 45,000 clones in the sample; roughly nine tenths occur only once, and 10% to 15% lies in the top ten. The sequencing here drew on CD4+ or CD8+ T cells sorted from blood, taken in a trial of the OX40 agonist ivuxolimab. The source is an adult with an advanced solid tumor such as melanoma, head and neck, liver or kidney cancer. CDR3s include the opening cysteine and the closing phenylalanine or tryptophan. Each record gives: clone size, J gene, V gene, D gene, CDR3 DNA, CDR3 protein. A D gene is named only where the DNA matches it firmly. Only part of the rows carry a size: once, few, many, or a class if the clone is expanded.

once	TRBJ2-1	TRBV7-8	TRBD2	TGTGCCAGCAGCTCGGCTAGCGGGAGGCTCCAACCCCGGATCTTC	CASSSASGRLQPRIF
-	TRBJ2-1	TRBV4-3	-	TGCGCCAGCAGCCAAGATATCGCGGGACTCAGGGGCAGTGAGCAGTTCTTC	CASSQDIAGLRGSEQFF
-	TRBJ1-4	TRBV4-1	-	TGCGCCAGCAGCCAAGATAATGTTGAACTGTTTTTT	CASSQDNVELFF
-	TRBJ2-2	TRBV11-2	-	TGTGCCAGCAGCTTTTACACCGGGGAGCTGTTTTTT	CASSFYTGELFF
-	TRBJ2-3	TRBV19	TRBD1	TGTGCCAGTAGTATAAACAGGGGGCCAGATACGCAGTATTTT	CASSINRGPDTQYF
-	TRBJ2-2	TRBV5-6	-	TGTGCCAGCAGGCGGGACTTTAACACCGGGGAGCTGTTTTTT	CASRRDFNTGELFF
-	TRBJ2-7	TRBV5-6	-	TGTGCCAGCAGCTTGGCAGGCTCCTACGAGCAGTACTTC	CASSLAGSYEQYF
-	TRBJ2-1	TRBV27	-	TGTGCCAGCAGCCAAAGGAAACAGAGCTCCTACAATGAGCAGTTCTTC	CASSQRKQSSYNEQFF
-	TRBJ2-7	TRBV28	-	TGTGCCAGCAGTTTTTGGACCTACGAGCAGTACTTC	CASSFWTYEQYF
-	TRBJ2-3	TRBV9	TRBD2	TGTGCCAGCTCCGGCGGGAGGTCGGCAGATACGCAGTATTTT	CASSGGRSADTQYF
once	TRBJ2-2	TRBV9	TRBD2	TGTGCCAGCAGCGTAGGCGGCGGGAGGAACGCCGGGGAGCTGTTTTTT	CASSVGGGRNAGELFF
-	TRBJ2-2	TRBV19	-	TGTGCCAGTACCATAGGATCGTTCACCGGGGAGCTGTTTTTT	CASTIGSFTGELFF
once	TRBJ1-1	TRBV9	-	TGTGCCAGCAGCGTAGTGGAGGTTATGAACACTGAAGCTTTCTTT	CASSVVEVMNTEAFF
-	TRBJ2-5	TRBV4-1	-	TGCGCCAGCAGCCCGGGACCCCCAGGGACCCAGTACTTC	CASSPGPPGTQYF
-	TRBJ1-4	TRBV11-2	TRBD1	TGTGCCAGCAGCCCACAGGGGATGGAGGAAAAACTGTTTTTT	CASSPQGMEEKLFF
-	TRBJ1-6	TRBV4-1	-	TGCGCCAGCAGCCAAGATCCCCCATCCGATAATTCACCCCTCCACTTT	CASSQDPPSDNSPLHF
once	TRBJ2-7	TRBV27	TRBD1	TGTGCCAGCGACTCCATCGGACAGGGTCTCGGGGGAGAGCAGTACTTC	CASDSIGQGLGGEQYF
-	TRBJ1-5	TRBV21-1	-	TGTGCCAGCAGCAAAGGGAACTATCAGCCCCAGCATTTT	CASSKGNYQPQHF
once	TRBJ1-2	TRBV14	-	TGTGCCAGCAGCCAAGCTGCTCAGGGGACTAACTATGGCTACACCTTC	CASSQAAQGTNYGYTF
-	TRBJ2-2	TRBV9	TRBD1	TGTGCCAGCAGCTACGGGACAGGGAGAGAAACCGGGGAGCTGTTTTTT	CASSYGTGRETGELFF
-	TRBJ1-4	TRBV4-1	-	TGCGCCAGCAGCCAACGCCTCGCAACTAATGAAAAACTGTTTTTT	CASSQRLATNEKLFF
-	TRBJ2-1	TRBV5-6	-	TGTGCCAGCAGCTTGGGAGGAGCGTTGGTTCTCGGGCAGTTCTTC	CASSLGGALVLGQFF
-	TRBJ1-5	TRBV6-5	-	TGTGCCAGCAGTGCGGGACTCTTAGGTCCCCAGCATTTT	CASSAGLLGPQHF
-	TRBJ2-7	TRBV7-8	TRBD2	TGTGCCAGCAGTATAGGCACTAGCGCAAGCTCCTACGAGCAGTACTTC	CASSIGTSASSYEQYF
once	TRBJ1-2	TRBV9	-	TGTGCCAGCAGCCCCGACGAAGAGGGCGACTATGGCTACACCTTC	CASSPDEEGDYGYTF
-	TRBJ2-6	TRBV19	-	TGTGCCAGCCGACTTGGGCCTCCACTCTCTGGGGCCAACGTCCTGACTTTC	CASRLGPPLSGANVLTF
-	TRBJ2-2	TRBV7-6	TRBD2	TGTGCCAGCAGCTCACTAGCGGCGGGGGAGCTGTTTTTT	CASSSLAAGELFF
-	TRBJ2-5	TRBV11-2	-	TGTGCCAGCAGCTTAGAGGTCCGGGGAGAGACCCAGTACTTC	CASSLEVRGETQYF
-	TRBJ2-1	TRBV6-5	-	TGTGCCAGCAGTCCTTCCTGGACAAAGAGTGAGCAGTTCTTC	CASSPSWTKSEQFF
-	TRBJ2-2	TRBV6-1	-	TGTGCCAGCAGTGATGGGGGCCGGGAGCTGTTTTTT	CASSDGGRELFF
-	TRBJ2-1	TRBV7-9	TRBD2	TGTGCCAGCAGCTTAACTAGCGGGGACAATGAGCAGTTCTTC	CASSLTSGDNEQFF
-	TRBJ2-5	TRBV7-8	TRBD2	TGTGCCAGCAGCCTGGGACTAGCGGGAGTGGCGAGCGGAGAGACCCAGTACTTC	CASSLGLAGVASGETQYF
-	TRBJ1-2	TRBV2	TRBD1	TGTGCCAGCGGGGGACAGGGAGTCTATGGCTACACCTTC	CASGGQGVYGYTF
-	TRBJ1-5	TRBV19	-	TGTGCCAGTAGTATGGGCAAGCATAGCAATCAGCCCCAGCATTTT	CASSMGKHSNQPQHF
once	TRBJ2-3	TRBV4-1	-	TGCGCCAGCAGCCAAGACGCCCGGGGTTCGCCAGATACGCAGTATTTT	CASSQDARGSPDTQYF
-	TRBJ2-3	TRBV7-9	TRBD1	TGTGCCAGCAGCCGAAAAGGGACGAGGGGGCACACAGATACGCAGTATTTT	CASSRKGTRGHTDTQYF
-	TRBJ2-7	TRBV6-5	-	TGTGCCAGCAGTCCTGGACAGCTAACCTACGAGCAGTACTTC	CASSPGQLTYEQYF